Following are 12 T cell receptor beta chains from one sample sequenced in a study of cytomegalovirus exposure and HLA in healthy donors. PCR was performed using 60 Vbeta and 13 Jbeta primers. TCRdb keeps only in-frame clones here, not all; method: immunoSEQ multiplex PCR. The sample lists 100,000 to 150,000 clones; approximately 60% were seen once. Sequencing was performed on PBMCs. These TCRs come from a woman aged 40 to 50 in good health and CMV-seronegative.

Here the CDR3 DNA reads TGTGCCAGCAGCTTGGGGGGGACAGGGTTTGGTTACGAGCAGTACTTC. Translation: CASSLGGTGFGYEQYF. The chain recombines TRBV5-4 with TRBJ2-7; 9 bases match TRBD1. CDR1 is SGHNT, CDR2 YYREEE, per germline (reference sequence). This CDR3 comprises 16 residues. The ends lost 0 bases at V and 4 bases at J; junction bases unmatched: 8.

The genes are TRBV7-8 and TRBJ1-2, with 8 bases lining up with TRBD1. Germline lookup yields CDR1 SGHVS and CDR2 FQNEAQ. V dropped 5 bases and J dropped 7; count of bases not matched to a gene: 21. The CDR3 covers 18 residues. The CDR3 protein is CASSGSDRAGSLVAGYTF. In nucleotides, the CDR3 is TGTGCCAGCAGCGGGTCGGACAGGGCCGGATCTTTAGTAGCTGGCTACACCTTC.

The gene calls are TRBV27 and TRBJ2-5; a possible D gene is TRBD2 (5 bases). The CDR3 is made up of 13 amino acids. CDR1 is MNHEY, CDR2 SMNVEV, per germline (reference sequence). Trimming took 3 bases from V and 5 from J, leaving 10 bases between them. DNA for the CDR3: TGTGCCAGCAGTTTTGCTAGCACCGAGACCCAGTACTTC. Protein: CASSFASTETQYF.

The genes are TRBV5-5 and TRBJ2-2; TRBD1 is a possible D gene (5 bases). Trimming removed 2 bases at V and 4 bases at J, with 9 bases between. From germline, CDR1 is SGHKS and CDR2 YYEKEE (reference sequence). The CDR3 runs to 14 residues. The CDR3 region has the DNA TGTGCCAGCAGCTTTCAGGGTAGCACCGGGGAGCTGTTTTTT. Its protein is CASSFQGSTGELFF.

A few counts support this clone. The chain employs TRBV4-1 and TRBJ1-1; a weak D match, TRBD1 (5 bases). Germline values: CDR1 MGHRA, CDR2 YSYEKL. V was shortened by 1 base and J by 8 bases, with 20 bases between the two germline ends. The CDR3 is 16 amino acids. As DNA, the CDR3 is TGCGCCAGCAGCCAAGTTGCAGGGCGCAAGAACGGAGAAGCTTTCTTT. This sequence encodes CASSQVAGRKNGEAFF.

This clone was seen more than once but under ten times. J is TRBJ1-5 and V is TRBV7-9; tentative D call: TRBD1 (5 bases). The V end was cut by 7 bases, the J end by 2 bases, with 12 bases between. Germline assignment: CDR1 SEHNR and CDR2 FQNEAQ (reference sequence). This CDR3 is built from 14 residues. The CDR3 sequence is CASTIGDGNQPQHF. Written as DNA, the CDR3 is TGTGCCAGCACAATAGGGGATGGCAATCAGCCCCAGCATTTT.

This chain connects TRBV4-1 to TRBJ1-1, with D hard to call. CDR3 length: 13 amino acids. Germline CDR1 is MGHRA and CDR2 is YSYEKL. V was cut by 0 bases and J by 5 bases, with 7 bases left in between. Here the CDR3 DNA reads TGCGCCAGCAGCCAAGATCCCGAGACTGAAGCTTTCTTT. This gives the protein CASSQDPETEAFF.

The count of this clone is one. The V and J genes are TRBV7-8 and TRBJ2-4, with 8 bases that match TRBD1. Trimming removed 4 bases from V and 8 bases from J; junction bases left unmatched: 16. Germline V gives CDR1 SGHVS, CDR2 FQNEAQ. This CDR3 has 17 amino acids. CDR3 amino acids: CASSSTGQGALPDIQYF. For the CDR3, the DNA is TGTGCCAGCAGCTCCACTGGGCAGGGGGCCCTCCCAGACATTCAGTACTTC.

This chain links TRBV28 with TRBJ1-1; TRBD1 matches 7 bases. Germline-derived CDR1 and CDR2 are MDHEN and SYDVKM. The trim removed 1 base at V and 1 base at J, leaving 3 bases unmatched. The CDR3 is 15 residues long. CDR3 sequence reads: CASSLSGTENTEAFF. CDR3 nucleotide sequence: TGTGCCAGCAGTTTATCCGGGACAGAGAACACTGAAGCTTTCTTT. Full variable domain (rest looked up from reference TRBV28 and TRBJ1-1): DVKVTQSSRYLVKRTGEKVFLECVQDMDHENMFWYRQDPGLGLRLIYFSYDVKMKEKGDIPEGYSVSREKKERFSLILESASTNQTSMYLCASSLSGTENTEAFFGQGTRLTVV.

The chain's CDR3 is CASSSAGGPQYF. The DNA of the CDR3 is TGTGCCAGCAGTTCCGCGGGGGGCCCGCAGTATTTT. The chain recombines TRBV6-6 with TRBJ2-3, with 8 bases lining up with TRBD2. Germline-derived CDR1 and CDR2 are MNHNY and SVGAGI (reference sequence). V lost 4 bases, J lost 10 bases, and 4 bases stayed unmatched. The CDR3 runs 12 residues.

This clone was seen more than once but under ten times. The CDR3 region has the DNA TGTGCCTGGAGTCCCCTAGGCAGGGGTGGCAATCAGCCCCAGCATTTT. Translated: CAWSPLGRGGNQPQHF. The chain uses TRBV30 and TRBJ1-5, with D perhaps matching TRBD1 (6 bases). CDR3 size: 16 residues. Germline assignment: CDR1 GTSNPN and CDR2 SVGIG (reference sequence). The V and J ends lost 2 bases and 2 bases respectively, with 16 bases between them. The whole variable domain, filled in from reference TRBV30 and TRBJ1-5, reads SQTIHQWPATLVQPVGSPLSLECTVEGTSNPNLYWYRQAAGRGLQLLFYSVGIGQISSEVPQNLSASRPQDRQFILSSKKLLLSDSGFYLCAWSPLGRGGNQPQHFGDGTRLSIL.

The chain recombines TRBV7-3 with TRBJ2-2; 9 nucleotides line up with TRBD2. With 2 bases clipped from V and 7 bases from J, the junction kept 11 bases outside the gene matches. This CDR3 contains 17 residues. Germline CDR1 SGHTA, CDR2 FQGTGA. The CDR3 region is CASSLFSPAGGGGELFF. In nucleotides, the CDR3 is TGTGCCAGCAGCTTATTCTCGCCAGCGGGGGGCGGCGGGGAGCTGTTTTTT.